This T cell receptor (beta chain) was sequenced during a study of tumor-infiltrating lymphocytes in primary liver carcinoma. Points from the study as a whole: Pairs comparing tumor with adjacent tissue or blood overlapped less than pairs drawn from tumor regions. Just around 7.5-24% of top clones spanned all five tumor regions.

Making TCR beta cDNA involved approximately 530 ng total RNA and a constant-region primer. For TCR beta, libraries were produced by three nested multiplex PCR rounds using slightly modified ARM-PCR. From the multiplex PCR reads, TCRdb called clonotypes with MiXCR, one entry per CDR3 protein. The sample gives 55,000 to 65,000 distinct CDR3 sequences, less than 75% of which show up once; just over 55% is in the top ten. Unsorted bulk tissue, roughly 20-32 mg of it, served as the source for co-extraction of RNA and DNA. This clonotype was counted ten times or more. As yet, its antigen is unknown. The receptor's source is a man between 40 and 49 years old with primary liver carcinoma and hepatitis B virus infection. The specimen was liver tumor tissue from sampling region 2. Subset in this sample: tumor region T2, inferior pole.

In DNA, the CDR3 is TGCGCCAGCAGCCAAGATTTTAACAGGGGGTCCCTGGATAATGAGCAGTTCTTC. Translating gives CASSQDFNRGSLDNEQFF. The V call is TRBV5-1, the J call TRBJ2-1; 8 positions match TRBD1. The CDR3 length is 18 residues. From germline, CDR1 is SGHRS and CDR2 YFSETQ. The ends lost 4 bases at V and 7 bases at J; junction bases unmatched: 19.